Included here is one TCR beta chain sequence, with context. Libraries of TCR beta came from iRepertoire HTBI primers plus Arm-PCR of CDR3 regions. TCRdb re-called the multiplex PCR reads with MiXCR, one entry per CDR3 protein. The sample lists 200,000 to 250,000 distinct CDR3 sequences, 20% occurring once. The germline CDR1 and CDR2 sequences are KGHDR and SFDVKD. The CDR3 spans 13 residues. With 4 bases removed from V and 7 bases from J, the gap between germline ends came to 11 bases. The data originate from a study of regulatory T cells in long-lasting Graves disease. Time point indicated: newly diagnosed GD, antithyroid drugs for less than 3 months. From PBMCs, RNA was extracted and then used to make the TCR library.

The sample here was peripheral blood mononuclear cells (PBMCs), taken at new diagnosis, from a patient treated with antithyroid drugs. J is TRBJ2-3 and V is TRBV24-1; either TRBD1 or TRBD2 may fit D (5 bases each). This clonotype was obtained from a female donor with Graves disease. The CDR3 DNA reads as TGTGCCACCAGTGACCCAGGGACCTATACGCAGTATTTT. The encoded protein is CATSDPGTYTQYF.